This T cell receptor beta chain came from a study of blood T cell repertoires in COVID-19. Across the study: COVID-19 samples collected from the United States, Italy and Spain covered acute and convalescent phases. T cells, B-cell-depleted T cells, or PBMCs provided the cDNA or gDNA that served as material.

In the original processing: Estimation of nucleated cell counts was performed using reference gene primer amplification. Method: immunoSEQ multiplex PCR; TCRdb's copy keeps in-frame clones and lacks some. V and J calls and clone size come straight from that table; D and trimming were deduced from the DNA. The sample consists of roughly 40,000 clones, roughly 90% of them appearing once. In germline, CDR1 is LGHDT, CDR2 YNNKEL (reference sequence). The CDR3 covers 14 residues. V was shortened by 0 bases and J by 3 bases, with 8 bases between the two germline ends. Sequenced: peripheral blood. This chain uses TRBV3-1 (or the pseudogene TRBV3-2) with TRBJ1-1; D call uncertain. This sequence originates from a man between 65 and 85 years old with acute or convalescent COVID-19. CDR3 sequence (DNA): TGTGCCAGCAGCCAAGATCCCGCAGACACTGAAGCTTTCTTT. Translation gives CASSQDPADTEAFF.